This is a list of T cell receptor beta chains from one sample in a study of blood T cell repertoires in COVID-19. Generated by immunoSEQ multiplex PCR, the TCRdb table keeps only in-frame clones and is missing some. The repertoire has some 70,000 clones, less than 90% of them found once; the top ten carry roughly 13%. Sequencing was performed on peripheral blood. These receptor sequences come from a man aged 45-60 years with COVID-19, enrolled during active disease. Both conserved end residues are part of each CDR3. The D gene is left open where the match is weak. Where a row states a size, it is once, few, many or the class of an expanded clone; other rows omit it.

v_call	j_call	clone_size	cdr3_length	d_call	cdr3_aa	cdr3_nt
TRBV7-9	TRBJ2-7	-	14	-	CASGQELSPQEQYF	TGTGCCAGCGGGCAAGAGCTATCCCCTCAGGAGCAGTACTTC
TRBV27	TRBJ2-3	-	14	-	CASSLGAGTDTQYF	TGTGCCAGCAGTTTAGGGGCAGGCACAGATACGCAGTATTTT
TRBV7-8	TRBJ1-2	once	14	-	CASSLAVKGYGYTF	TGTGCCAGCAGCTTAGCGGTTAAGGGGTACGGCTACACCTTC
TRBV27	TRBJ2-7	-	15	TRBD1	CASSLGTGRTYEQYF	TGTGCCAGCAGTCTCGGGACAGGGAGAACCTACGAGCAGTACTTC
TRBV30	TRBJ1-1	-	13	-	CALNRDNGAEAFF	TGTGCCTTAAACCGAGACAACGGCGCTGAAGCTTTCTTT
TRBV6-5	TRBJ1-2	few	15	TRBD1	CASSYSSQGEGGYTF	TGTGCCAGCAGTTACTCGTCACAGGGGGAAGGTGGCTACACCTTC
TRBV7-9	TRBJ2-2	-	17	-	CASSLKAGSGNTGELFF	TGTGCCAGCAGCTTAAAAGCGGGTAGCGGGAACACCGGGGAGCTGTTTTTT
TRBV28	TRBJ2-1	-	12	TRBD1	CALTGEGDEQFF	TGTGCCCTTACAGGGGAAGGGGATGAGCAGTTCTTC
TRBV7-9	TRBJ2-3	-	16	TRBD1	CASTPGTGGRTDTQYF	TGTGCCAGCACCCCCGGGACAGGGGGGCGCACAGATACGCAGTATTTT
TRBV6-6	TRBJ2-7	-	15	TRBD2	CASSYSTSGSGEQYF	TGTGCCAGCAGTTACAGCACTAGCGGGAGCGGGGAGCAGTACTTC
TRBV24-1	TRBJ1-1	-	14	-	CATSEGGARTEAFF	TGTGCCACCAGTGAGGGGGGGGCTCGGACTGAAGCTTTCTTT
TRBV7-2	TRBJ2-1	-	15	TRBD2	CASRAGTRRSNEQFF	TGTGCCAGCAGGGCGGGGACTAGGAGATCCAATGAGCAGTTCTTC
TRBV4-1	TRBJ2-7	few	15	-	CASSPLTGTSYEQYF	TGCGCCAGCAGCCCTTTGACAGGGACTAGTTACGAGCAGTACTTC
TRBV5-4	TRBJ2-1	once	17	-	CASSSGLTAGSYNEQFF	TGTGCCAGCAGCTCGGGACTTACTGCAGGCTCCTACAATGAGCAGTTCTTC
TRBV19	TRBJ1-3	-	15	-	CASSIGGATGNTIYF	TGTGCCAGTAGTATTGGCGGGGCCACTGGAAACACCATATATTTT
TRBV5-1	TRBJ1-3	-	14	-	CASSLYGAGNTIYF	TGCGCCAGCAGTCTTTATGGGGCGGGAAACACCATATATTTT
TRBV5-6	TRBJ1-3	-	15	TRBD1	CASSRVPGGGNTIYF	TGTGCCAGCAGCCGGGTACCAGGGGGTGGAAACACCATATATTTT
TRBV6-1	TRBJ1-1	-	14	TRBD1	CASSEAGGNTEAFF	TGTGCCAGCAGTGAGGCAGGGGGGAATACTGAAGCTTTCTTT
TRBV6-4	TRBJ2-3	few	14	-	CASSDSEGVNTQYF	TGTGCCAGCAGTGACTCGGAGGGCGTGAATACGCAGTATTTT
TRBV30	TRBJ1-6	-	16	-	CAWRVGGSSYNSPLHF	TGTGCCTGGAGGGTAGGGGGTAGCTCCTATAATTCACCCCTCCACTTT
TRBV5-4	TRBJ1-4	-	16	TRBD1	CASSSGSGTGNEKLFF	TGTGCCAGCAGCTCGGGAAGCGGGACAGGGAACGAAAAACTGTTTTTT
TRBV10-2	TRBJ1-1	-	13	-	CASSETENTEAFF	TGCGCCAGCAGTGAAACAGAGAACACTGAAGCTTTCTTT
TRBV11-2	TRBJ2-3	-	16	TRBD1	CASSLGTGAPSDTQYF	TGTGCCAGCAGCTTAGGGACAGGGGCTCCTTCGGATACGCAGTATTTT
TRBV19	TRBJ2-2	-	15	TRBD2	CASRGSGRAAGELFF	TGTGCCAGTAGGGGTAGCGGGAGGGCCGCCGGGGAGCTGTTTTTT